The 13 T cell receptor beta chains in this list originate from one sample, sequenced in a study of T cell repertoires in cytomegalovirus infection (dated 2019 in TCRdb). TCRdb names Illumina HiSeq 1500 as the instrument used. Starting from the raw public reads, TCRdb applied fastp trimming at Q25, assembled clones with MiXCR and retained in-frame beta chains. For every CDR3 protein sequence, its rows merge into one entry that carries the most common genes and DNA. A total of nearly 650,000 distinct CDR3 sequences appear in this sample, 20% to 30% of them only once. The ten biggest clones cover 6.5% to 10% of the sample. Material: CD8+ T cells from PBMCs. The receptors derive from a human donor in good health (CMV status not recorded). Some clones in this sample may be carry-over from other donors' samples.

This clonotype was counted ten times or more. The V call is TRBV7-8, the J call TRBJ2-1, with TRBD1 matching 7 bases. The CDR3 runs to 16 residues. With 1 base clipped from V and 6 bases from J, the junction kept 9 bases outside the gene matches. Germline loops: CDR1 SGHVS, CDR2 FQNEAQ. The CDR3 is CASSLEGGEGTNEQFF. For the CDR3, the DNA is TGTGCCAGCAGCTTAGAAGGGGGCGAGGGGACCAATGAGCAGTTCTTC.

In its sample, this clonotype was seen many times. The chain carries TRBV7-2 and TRBJ2-1, with TRBD2 identical over 13 bases. Germline V gene sequence: CDR1 SGHTA, CDR2 FQGNSA. After removal of 5 bases from V and 7 bases from J, the junction contained 2 bases not matched to a gene. The CDR3 length is 14 residues. CDR3 in amino acids: CASSTSGGGNEQFF. The CDR3, as DNA: TGTGCCAGCAGCACTAGCGGGGGGGGGAATGAGCAGTTCTTC.

The gene calls are TRBV7-6 and TRBJ2-6; D is uncertain. In germline, CDR1 is SGHVS, CDR2 FNYEAQ. The CDR3 extends over 17 amino acids. V shed 5 bases and J shed 0 bases, with 14 bases lying between them. The CDR3 nucleotides read TGTGCCAGCAGCCCCCCCCGGCAGGACTCTGGGGCCAACGTCCTGACTTTC. This gives the protein CASSPPRQDSGANVLTF. Full variable domain (outside the CDR3, taken from reference TRBV7-6 and TRBJ2-6): GAGVSQSPRYKVTKRGQDVALRCDPISGHVSLYWYRQALGQGPEFLTYFNYEAQQDKSGLPNDRFSAERPEGSISTLTIQRTEQRDSAMYRCASSPPRQDSGANVLTFGAGSRLTVL.

There are many counts of this clonotype. The V and J genes are TRBV19 and TRBJ2-7, with TRBD1 matching 8 bases. Looked up from germline, CDR1 is LNHDA and CDR2 is SQIVND (reference sequence). After removal of 7 bases from V and 5 bases from J, the junction contained 1 base not matched to a gene. The CDR3 runs 11 residues. In nucleotides, the CDR3 is TGTGCCAGTATACAGGGGGACGAGCAGTACTTC. The encoded protein is CASIQGDEQYF.

This clonotype was observed many times. This chain uses TRBV5-4 with TRBJ2-3; D unclear. Germline V gene lookup returns CDR1 SGHNT and CDR2 YYREEE (reference sequence). Trimming removed 0 bases at V and 0 bases at J, with 8 bases between. This CDR3 is built from 15 residues. CDR3 residues: CASSLDTASTDTQYF. CDR3 nucleotide sequence: TGTGCCAGCAGCTTGGACACAGCTAGCACAGATACGCAGTATTTT.

This clonotype was seen only a few times. The chain joins TRBV12-3 or TRBV12-4 to TRBJ2-7; 7 bases line up with TRBD1. V shed 6 bases, J shed 5 bases, and the junction held 7 bases outside the gene matches. CDR3 size: 13 residues. Here the CDR3 reads CASSLTGPHEQYF. As DNA, the CDR3 is TGTGCCAGCAGCCTGACAGGGCCCCACGAGCAGTACTTC.

The rearrangement uses TRBV5-8 and TRBJ2-1; D is perhaps TRBD2 (6 bases). CDR1 SGHTS and CDR2 YDEGEE come from the germline V gene. CDR3 length: 16 residues. The ends were cut back, 4 bases at V and 1 base at J, with 15 bases in the middle. Here the CDR3 reads CASSGSWEDSYNEQFF. In nucleotides, the CDR3 is TGTGCCAGCAGCGGGTCGTGGGAGGATTCCTACAATGAGCAGTTCTTC.

In the case of this clonotype: Here the CDR3 omits its conserved ending phenylalanine or tryptophan, so a read error is the likely source. V gene TRBV6-2 or TRBV6-3 combines with J gene TRBJ2-7; D is ambiguous. Germline V lookup: CDR1 MNHEY, CDR2 SVGEGT. Trimming removed 5 bases at V and 3 bases at J, with 8 bases between. CDR3 length: 12 residues. CDR3 DNA sequence: TGTGCCAGCAGTCACGACAACTACGAGCAGTACGCC. Translation: CASSHDNYEQYA.

In this sample, this clonotype turned up once. The chain carries TRBV20-1 and TRBJ2-1; possible D gene TRBD1, 5 bases. V was shortened by 0 bases and J by 6 bases, with 18 bases between the two germline ends. The germline V gene encodes CDR1 DFQATT and CDR2 SNEGSKA (reference sequence). The CDR3 is made up of 16 amino acids. The CDR3 sequence: CSARDSRAGLSNEQFF. The CDR3 DNA reads as TGCAGTGCTAGAGATTCCAGGGCAGGTTTAAGCAATGAGCAGTTCTTC.

The chain recombines TRBV20-1 with TRBJ1-2; tentatively, D is TRBD1 (5 bases). Trimming left V 5 bases short and J 4 bases short, with 11 bases between. The CDR3 length is 12 residues. Germline V gene lookup returns CDR1 DFQATT and CDR2 SNEGSKA (reference sequence). CDR3 residues: CSARQSGYGYTF. Written as DNA, the CDR3 is TGCAGTGCTCGACAGAGCGGCTATGGCTACACCTTC.

At least ten counts were recorded for this clonotype. The chain joins TRBV28 to TRBJ1-5, with no clear D. The CDR3 is 14 residues long. V was clipped by 7 bases and J by 5 bases, with 15 bases between them. Per the germline V gene, CDR1 is MDHEN and CDR2 is SYDVKM. The CDR3 bases are TGTGCCAGCAATGGGATTGGGGTGGATCAGCCCCAGCATTTT. This codes for CASNGIGVDQPQHF.

Many counts were recorded for this clonotype. V usage is TRBV6-2 or TRBV6-3 and J usage is TRBJ2-7, with 8 bases that match TRBD1. The CDR3 contains 15 residues. The V segment lost 2 bases and the J segment 3 bases; nucleotides outside the gene matches: 6. Germline V CDR1 and CDR2: MNHEY, SVGEGT. The CDR3 bases are TGTGCCAGCAGTTACCCGGGACAGGCTTACTACGAGCAGTACTTC. Translating gives CASSYPGQAYYEQYF.

This clonotype has just a few counts. The chain joins TRBV7-9 to TRBJ2-1; D may correspond to TRBD1 or TRBD2 (5 bases each). Germline V gene data show CDR1 as SEHNR and CDR2 as FQNEAQ (reference sequence). V was shortened by 4 bases and J by 5 bases, with 18 bases between the two germline ends. The length of the CDR3 is 16 residues. The CDR3 DNA reads as TGTGCCAGCAGCTCCCTGGGCAGGGCGGAGGACAATGAGCAGTTCTTC. This codes for CASSSLGRAEDNEQFF. The full variable domain, in which reference TRBV7-9 and TRBJ2-1 provide the parts outside the CDR3, is DTGVSQNPRHKITKRGQNVTFRCDPISEHNRLYWYRQTLGQGPEFLTYFQNEAQLEKSRLLSDRFSAERPKGSFSTLEIQRTEQGDSAMYLCASSSLGRAEDNEQFFGPGTRLTVL.